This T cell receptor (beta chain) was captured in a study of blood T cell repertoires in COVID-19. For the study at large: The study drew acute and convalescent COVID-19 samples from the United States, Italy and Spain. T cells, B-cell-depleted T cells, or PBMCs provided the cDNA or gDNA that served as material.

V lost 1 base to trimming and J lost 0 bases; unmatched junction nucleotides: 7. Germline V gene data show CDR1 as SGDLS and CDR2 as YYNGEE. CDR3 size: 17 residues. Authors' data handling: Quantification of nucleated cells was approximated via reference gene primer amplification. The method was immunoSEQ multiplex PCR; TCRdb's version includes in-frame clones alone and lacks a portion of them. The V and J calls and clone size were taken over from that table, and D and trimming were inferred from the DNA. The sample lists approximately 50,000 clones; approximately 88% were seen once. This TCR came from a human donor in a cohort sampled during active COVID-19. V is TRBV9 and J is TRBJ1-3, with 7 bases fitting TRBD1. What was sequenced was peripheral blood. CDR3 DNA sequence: TGTGCCAGCAGCGTATCAGGGGGTAGCCCCTCTGGAAACACCATATATTTT. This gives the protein CASSVSGGSPSGNTIYF.